This TCR beta chain was identified in a study of blood T cell repertoires in COVID-19. On the study more broadly: T cells, B-cell-depleted T cells, or PBMCs supplied cDNA or gDNA.

In the original analysis: Estimation of nucleated cell counts relied on the amplification of reference gene primers. The table came from immunoSEQ multiplex PCR; TCRdb's copy has only in-frame clones and leaves some out. V and J calls and clone size are copied from that table; D and trimming were computed from the DNA. Here the sample spans about 70,000 clones, 70% to 85% being singletons. This receptor was identified in a woman aged 55-70 years with acute or convalescent COVID-19. Sequencing was done on a sample of peripheral blood.

The CDR3 is CASSGGEPHEKLFF. CDR3 nucleotides: TGTGCCAGCAGCGGCGGGGAACCTCATGAAAAACTGTTTTTT. The chain recombines TRBV27 with TRBJ1-4; no clear D. Germline lookup yields CDR1 MNHEY and CDR2 SMNVEV (reference sequence). This CDR3 has 14 amino acids. Trimming pared 6 bases from V and 6 bases from J, leaving 14 bases between.